There are a few counts of the clone carrying this T cell receptor beta chain. Its specificity is not known. Germline V gene data show CDR1 as SGHKS and CDR2 as YYEKEE (reference sequence). CDR3 length: 16 amino acids. V was pared by 6 bases and J by 1 base, with 19 bases between. During its preparation, the TCRbeta library received unique molecular identifiers. TCRdb itself ran the PCR reads through MiXCR, one entry per CDR3 protein. The data hold about 250,000 distinct CDR3 sequences, with roughly a quarter observed a single time. The data are from a study of T-cell reconstitution after alpha-beta-depleted transplantation in children. Study-level results: Surviving recipient T cells and thymic progenitors underlay high day-60 TCRbeta diversity in some patients. T-cell numbers and diversity one year post-transplant derived largely from freshly generated T cells. There were reportedly several hundred expanded graft clones from which alpha-beta T cells came about two months after transplant.

The specimen was PBMCs, mostly from graft donor cells, collected 360 days after TCRalphabeta/CD19-depleted stem cell transplant. This TCR came from a female patient between 2 and 15 years old who had a stem cell transplant for congenital amegakaryocytic thrombocytopenia, so the T cells may come from the graft donor. The gene calls are TRBV5-5 and TRBJ1-1; no definite D call. The DNA of the CDR3 is TGTGCCAGCACCGCAAACCCGGAACCCCAGAACACTGAAGCTTTCTTT. It yields the protein CASTANPEPQNTEAFF.